This T cell receptor beta chain was sequenced in a study of blood T cell repertoires in COVID-19 (dated by TCRdb to between 2020 and 2021). Some background on the complete study: Collaborator samples came from the United States, Italy and Spain and covered acute and convalescent phases of COVID-19. The material from the prospective study consisted of cDNA or gDNA derived from T cells, B-cell-depleted T cells, or PBMCs. The repertoires were released in a freely available public database intended as a resource for research on the immune response to SARS-CoV-2. Subjects who had been exposed to COVID-19, were actively infected with it, or had recovered from it provided the deeply sampled blood TCRbeta repertoires that made up the dataset. A de-identified subject ID, COVID-19 status, age in years and sex were almost always included in the sample metadata. The samples were drawn from two sources: the first 160 participants of the ongoing ImmuneRACE study, and about 1,300 subjects contributed by 6 global collaborators. HLA class I and class II types, where available, came from metadata supplied by the sample provider rather than from assay-based typing.

This clone was seen more than once but under ten times. Its specific antigen is unknown. The sample holds no much larger clone one base away, and base qualities are not on file. The full study reports these points: How much clinical and demographic metadata was included differed by source and by participant, and the metadata was provided uncurated.

The immunoSEQ Assay, a bias-controlled multiplex PCR, was used to amplify TCRbeta CDR3 regions from genomic DNA. The authors' pipeline ran thus. The number of nucleated cells in each sample was estimated from the amplification of reference gene primers within the assay. Sequence reads were collapsed and filtered to measure the absolute abundance of every unique TCRbeta CDR3 rearrangement. For each sample, productive Simpson clonality was calculated as the square root of Simpson's diversity index across productive rearrangements. Here the immuneACCESS table is served through TCRdb, limited to in-frame sequences with V and J called. Missing clones are a known gap in these copies; in checked studies unresolved V genes cover under half, and the rest lacks a known reason. That table is the source of V, J and clone size, and D and trimming were worked out from the DNA. Counted in this sample were 400,000 to 550,000 clones; approximately 90% of them appeared once. The ten biggest clones cover 4.3% of the sample.

Each collaborating institution followed its own protocols to collect whole blood in K2EDTA tubes. For TCRbeta analysis, collaborator samples were shipped as frozen whole blood, as isolated PBMCs, or as DNA extracted from either sample type. The germline V gene encodes CDR1 SGDLS and CDR2 YYNGEE. From its cysteine to its phenylalanine, the CDR3 spans 16 amino acids. The retained sequence is limited to the CDR3, 48 bases, with the frame set at the first base. Unmatched junction bases come to 7, with V trimmed by 3 bases and J by 0 bases. The V and J genes are TRBV9 and TRBJ2-3; TRBD2 fits 7 bases in the junction. The sequenced sample consisted of peripheral blood. The receptor was isolated from a woman in her twenties or thirties with acute or convalescent COVID-19. The CDR3 region: CASSARAGRSTDTQYF. The bases are TGTGCCAGCAGCGCCCGAGCGGGGCGAAGCACAGATACGCAGTATTTT.